The 23 T cell receptor beta chains below all came from one sample that was sequenced in a study of blood T cell repertoires in COVID-19. Measured with immunoSEQ multiplex PCR; TCRdb has only the in-frame clones, and not every one. The sample shows around 150,000 clones, 70% to 85% of them seen only once. The sequenced sample was peripheral blood. Receptors were obtained from a woman of 80 years or more with acute or convalescent COVID-19.

V gene TRBV30 combines with J gene TRBJ1-4; D possibly corresponds to TRBD1 (5 bases). The CDR3 has 14 amino acids. The ends were cut back, 2 bases at V and 4 bases at J, with 11 bases in the middle. Germline CDR1 GTSNPN, CDR2 SVGIG (reference sequence). CDR3 bases: TGTGCCTGGAGTCTACAGGCAGTTAATGAAAAACTGTTTTTT. Translated: CAWSLQAVNEKLFF.

The rearrangement links TRBV30 to TRBJ2-3; D is perhaps TRBD1 (5 bases). The CDR3 is 14 amino acids. Per germline, CDR1 GTSNPN and CDR2 SVGIG (reference sequence). Deletions cut 1 base from V and 6 bases from J, with 14 bases between. CDR3 in amino acids: CAWSEGLQADTQYF. CDR3 DNA: TGTGCCTGGAGTGAGGGGTTACAGGCGGATACGCAGTATTTT.

The rearrangement joins TRBV6-5 to TRBJ1-5; 10 nucleotides match TRBD1. The CDR3 spans 12 residues. CDR1 is MNHEY, CDR2 SVGAGI, per germline. Losses at the gene ends were 9 bases for V and 5 bases for J; bases not matched to a gene: 1. The CDR3 region is CASGTGDQPQHF. CDR3 DNA: TGTGCCAGTGGGACAGGGGATCAGCCCCAGCATTTT.

The chain links TRBV9 to TRBJ2-7; D is uncertain. Germline values: CDR1 SGDLS, CDR2 YYNGEE. V lost 4 bases to trimming and J lost 0 bases, with 11 bases between them. CDR3 size: 14 residues. CDR3 sequence (DNA): TGTGCCAGCAGCCTGACTCCGAGCTCCTACGAGCAGTACTTC. Translated: CASSLTPSSYEQYF.

This rearrangement joins TRBV27 to TRBJ1-1; 8 positions match TRBD1. CDR1 MNHEY and CDR2 SMNVEV come from the germline V gene (reference sequence). The CDR3 has 12 amino acids. The V segment lost 5 bases and the J segment 7 bases; nucleotides outside the gene matches: 3. CDR3: CASSGQGNEAFF. CDR3 nucleotide sequence: TGTGCCAGCAGTGGACAGGGAAATGAAGCTTTCTTT.

The V gene is TRBV5-4, the J gene TRBJ1-2; D may be TRBD1 (5 bases). V was clipped by 4 bases and J by 2 bases, with 21 bases between them. The CDR3 has 17 amino acids. Germline CDR1 reads SGHNT; CDR2 reads YYREEE (reference sequence). CDR3 sequence: CASSRGTGVSPNYGYTF. The CDR3 DNA sequence: TGTGCCAGCAGCCGCGGGACTGGCGTCTCCCCCAACTATGGCTACACCTTC.

This clone has a single count. The rearrangement joins TRBV2 to TRBJ2-1, with 9 bases aligning to TRBD2. Germline CDR1 and CDR2: SNHLY and FYNNEI. The CDR3 covers 16 residues. J lost 9 bases, V lost 2 bases, and 11 bases had no gene match. The CDR3 sequence: CASSEFQAGGKGEQFF. CDR3 coding DNA: TGTGCCAGCAGTGAATTCCAAGCGGGAGGAAAGGGTGAGCAGTTCTTC.

This chain connects TRBV2 to TRBJ2-5, with TRBD2 matching over 14 bases. Per germline, CDR1 SNHLY and CDR2 FYNNEI. The CDR3 has 15 residues. The V gene end was trimmed by 6 bases and the J gene end by 5 bases; junction bases not matched to a gene: 5. Here the CDR3 reads CASRGTSGSYETQYF. The CDR3 DNA follows: TGTGCCAGCAGGGGGACTAGCGGGAGTTATGAGACCCAGTACTTC.

J is TRBJ1-5 and V is TRBV27, with D possibly matching TRBD1 (6 bases). This CDR3 contains 18 residues. V was clipped by 2 bases and J by 2 bases, with 19 bases between them. The germline gives CDR1 MNHEY, CDR2 SMNVEV (reference sequence). The CDR3 coding sequence is TGTGCCAGCAGTTTAGCCCGACCGGGACAACGAGGCAATCAGCCCCAGCATTTT. This gives the protein CASSLARPGQRGNQPQHF.

To note about this clone: Other DNA sequences in this sample translate to the same CDR3. This sequence joins TRBV7-6 and TRBJ1-2, with D possibly TRBD1 on 6 matching bases. Per the germline V gene, CDR1 is SGHVS and CDR2 is FNYEAQ. The CDR3 is made up of 15 amino acids. The ends were cut back, 1 base at V and 4 bases at J, with 13 bases in the middle. The CDR3 DNA is TGTGCCAGCAGCTTAGGGGCGGGGGGCGGCTATGGCTACACCTTC. Encoded protein: CASSLGAGGGYGYTF.

J is TRBJ1-1 and V is TRBV7-8; possible D gene TRBD1, 5 bases. Germline V gives CDR1 SGHVS, CDR2 FQNEAQ. The V and J ends lost 5 bases and 4 bases respectively, with 20 bases between them. The CDR3 has 16 amino acids. This CDR3 is CASSRRDSGTGTEAFF. The CDR3, as DNA: TGTGCCAGCAGCCGCCGGGACTCCGGAACGGGCACTGAAGCTTTCTTT. Full variable domain (missing parts from reference TRBV7-8 and TRBJ1-1): GAGVSQSPRYKVAKRGQDVALRCDPISGHVSLFWYQQALGQGPEFLTYFQNEAQLDKSGLPSDRFFAERPEGSVSTLKIQRTQQEDSAVYLCASSRRDSGTGTEAFFGQGTRLTVV.

V and J are TRBV5-1 and TRBJ2-7, with unresolved D. CDR1 and CDR2 (germline): SGHRS, YFSETQ. V gave up 4 bases and J gave up 2 bases, with 7 bases separating them. CDR3 size: 12 residues. The CDR3 protein is CASSPEPYEQYF. The CDR3 DNA is TGCGCCAGCAGCCCCGAGCCCTACGAGCAGTACTTC.

The gene calls are TRBV13 and TRBJ2-2, with 10 bases fitting TRBD2. This CDR3 comprises 16 residues. V shed 3 bases, J shed 5 bases, and the junction held 6 bases outside the gene matches. The germline V gene has CDR1 PRHDT and CDR2 FYEKMQ (reference sequence). The CDR3 DNA sequence: TGTGCCAGCAGCTTCGGGCTAGCGGGAGATACCGGGGAGCTGTTTTTT. Translation gives CASSFGLAGDTGELFF.

This chain joins TRBV4-3 and TRBJ2-7; tentative D call: TRBD1 (5 bases). The V gene's germline CDR1 is LGHNA and CDR2 YSLEER. The CDR3 extends over 15 amino acids. Trimming stripped 0 bases from V and 2 bases from J, with 11 bases between. The CDR3 DNA follows: TGCGCCAGCAGCCAAGATTTGCCAGGGCCCTACGAGCAGTACTTC. Its protein is CASSQDLPGPYEQYF.

V usage is TRBV4-3 and J usage is TRBJ2-1; D is possibly TRBD2 (5 bases). The CDR3 has 17 amino acids. Germline V CDR1 and CDR2: LGHNA, YSLEER. V was clipped by 0 bases and J by 5 bases, with 17 bases between them. The CDR3 sequence: CASSQDHDGAGNNEQFF. In DNA, the CDR3 is TGCGCCAGCAGCCAAGATCATGACGGAGCCGGGAACAATGAGCAGTTCTTC.

The chain is built from TRBV25-1 and TRBJ1-5, with 7 positions matching TRBD1. The germline CDR1 and CDR2 sequences are MGHDK and SYGVNS. This CDR3 region has 18 residues. Losses at the gene ends were 6 bases for V and 0 bases for J; bases not matched to a gene: 14. In nucleotides, the CDR3 is TGTGCCAGCAGGCTGCCGGACAGGATACTTTATAGCAATCAGCCCCAGCATTTT. This codes for CASRLPDRILYSNQPQHF.

This chain connects TRBV30 to TRBJ2-6; no clear D gene. The germline V gene has CDR1 GTSNPN and CDR2 SVGIG (reference sequence). Trimming stripped 1 base from V and 1 base from J, with 5 bases between. There are 14 residues in the CDR3. The CDR3: CAWSGVSGANVLTF. The CDR3 DNA is TGTGCCTGGAGTGGCGTATCTGGGGCCAACGTCCTGACTTTC.

The rearrangement joins TRBV10-3 to TRBJ1-1, with D unclear. The CDR3 is 15 amino acids. In germline, CDR1 is ENHRY, CDR2 SYGVKD. V was clipped by 0 bases and J by 1 base, with 9 bases between them. The CDR3 DNA is TGTGCCATCAGTGAGTCAGGCCCAGGGAACACTGAAGCTTTCTTT. Protein sequence: CAISESGPGNTEAFF.

This chain joins TRBV11-3 and TRBJ1-1; 7 nucleotides align to TRBD1. V lost 0 bases, J lost 9 bases, and 4 bases stayed unmatched. Germline lookup yields CDR1 SGHNT and CDR2 YENEEA. The CDR3 length is 13 residues. CDR3 nucleotides: TGTGCCAGCAGCTTAGACCCGACAGGGAAAGCTTTCTTT. The encoded protein is CASSLDPTGKAFF.

This sequence joins TRBV5-1 and TRBJ2-1, with 9 bases that match TRBD2. CDR1 and CDR2 from the germline V gene are SGHRS and YFSETQ. After removal of 3 bases from V and 4 bases from J, the junction contained 20 bases not matched to a gene. The CDR3 is made up of 20 amino acids. DNA of the CDR3: TGCGCCAGCAGCTCCCAGGGTGTAGCGGGAGCCCGAAACTCTTACAATGAGCAGTTCTTC. This codes for CASSSQGVAGARNSYNEQFF.

The rearrangement uses TRBV6-5 and TRBJ1-1; a possible D gene is TRBD1 (5 bases). Germline CDR1 is MNHEY and CDR2 is SVGAGI. CDR3 length: 12 amino acids. V lost 4 bases and J lost 9, with 12 bases in between. The CDR3 loop reads CASSSRTFKAFF. DNA for the CDR3: TGTGCCAGCAGTTCCCGGACATTTAAAGCTTTCTTT.

The V gene is TRBV30, the J gene TRBJ2-1; no definite D call. The CDR3 covers 13 residues. Germline V gives CDR1 GTSNPN, CDR2 SVGIG (reference sequence). V shed 3 bases and J shed 10 bases, with 16 bases lying between them. CDR3 protein: CAWRNSGTPEQFF. The CDR3 coding sequence is TGTGCCTGGAGAAATTCAGGAACACCGGAGCAGTTCTTC.

The V call is TRBV5-1, the J call TRBJ1-1, with D possibly being TRBD1 (6 bases). Germline V gene sequence: CDR1 SGHRS, CDR2 YFSETQ. CDR3 length: 13 residues. V was shortened by 4 bases and J by 1 base, with 8 bases between the two germline ends. In DNA form, the CDR3 reads TGCGCCAGCAGCAGGGACACGAACACTGAAGCTTTCTTT. This encodes CASSRDTNTEAFF.